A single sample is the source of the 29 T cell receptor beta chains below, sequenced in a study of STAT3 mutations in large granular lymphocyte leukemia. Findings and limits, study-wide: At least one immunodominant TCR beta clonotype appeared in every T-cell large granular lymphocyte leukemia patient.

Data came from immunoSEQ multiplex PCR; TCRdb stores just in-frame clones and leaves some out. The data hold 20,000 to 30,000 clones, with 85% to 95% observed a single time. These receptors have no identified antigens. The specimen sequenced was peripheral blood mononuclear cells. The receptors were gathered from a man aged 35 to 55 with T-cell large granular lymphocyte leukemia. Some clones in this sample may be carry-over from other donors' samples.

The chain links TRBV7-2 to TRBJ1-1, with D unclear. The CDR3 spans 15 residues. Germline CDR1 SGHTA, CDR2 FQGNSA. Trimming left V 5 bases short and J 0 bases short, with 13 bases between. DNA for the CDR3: TGTGCCAGCAGCCCAGACGGAGCCATGAACACTGAAGCTTTCTTT. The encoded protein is CASSPDGAMNTEAFF.

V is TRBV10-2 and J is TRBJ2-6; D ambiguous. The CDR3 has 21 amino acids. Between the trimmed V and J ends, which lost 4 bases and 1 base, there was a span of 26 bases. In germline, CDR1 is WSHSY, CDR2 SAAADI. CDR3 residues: CASSVPPTWASYSSGANVLTF. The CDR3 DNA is TGCGCCAGCAGTGTGCCCCCCACTTGGGCCTCTTACTCTTCTGGGGCCAACGTCCTGACTTTC.

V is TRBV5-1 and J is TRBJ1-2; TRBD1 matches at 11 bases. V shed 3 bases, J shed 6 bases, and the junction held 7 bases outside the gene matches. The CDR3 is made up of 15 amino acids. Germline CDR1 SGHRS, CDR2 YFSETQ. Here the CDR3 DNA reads TGCGCCAGCAGCTCTGGACAGGGGGCGATCAATGGCTACACCTTC. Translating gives CASSSGQGAINGYTF.

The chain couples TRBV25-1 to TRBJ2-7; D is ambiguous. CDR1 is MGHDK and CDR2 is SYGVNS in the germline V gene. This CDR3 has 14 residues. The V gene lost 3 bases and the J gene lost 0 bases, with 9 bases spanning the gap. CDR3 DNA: TGTGCCAGCAGTGAGGCAGAAAGCTCCTACGAGCAGTACTTC. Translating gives CASSEAESSYEQYF.

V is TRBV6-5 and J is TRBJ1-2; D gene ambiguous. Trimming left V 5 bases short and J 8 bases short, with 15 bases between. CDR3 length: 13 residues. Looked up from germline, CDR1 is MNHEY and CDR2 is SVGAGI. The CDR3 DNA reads TGTGCCAGCAGTCCTAGGTCGGAACACGGCTACACCTTC. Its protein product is CASSPRSEHGYTF.

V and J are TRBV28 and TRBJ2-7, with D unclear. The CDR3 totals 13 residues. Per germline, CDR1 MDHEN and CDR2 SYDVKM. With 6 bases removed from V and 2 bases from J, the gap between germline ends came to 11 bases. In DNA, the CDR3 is TGTGCCAGCAGAGTTTCCCTACCCTACGAGCAGTACTTC. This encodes CASRVSLPYEQYF.

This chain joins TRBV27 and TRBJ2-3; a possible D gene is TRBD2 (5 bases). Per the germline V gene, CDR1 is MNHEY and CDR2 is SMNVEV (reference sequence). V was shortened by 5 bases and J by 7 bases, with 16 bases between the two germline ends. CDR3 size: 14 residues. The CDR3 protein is CASSTDGDANTQYF. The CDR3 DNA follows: TGTGCCAGCAGTACGGACGGGGATGCGAATACGCAGTATTTT.

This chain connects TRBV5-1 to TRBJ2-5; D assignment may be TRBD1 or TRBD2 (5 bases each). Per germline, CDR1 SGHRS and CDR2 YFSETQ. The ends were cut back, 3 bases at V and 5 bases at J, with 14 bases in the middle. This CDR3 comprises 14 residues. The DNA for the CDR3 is TGCGCCAGCAGCTCGGGGCTAGCCGGCGAGACCCAGTACTTC. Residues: CASSSGLAGETQYF.

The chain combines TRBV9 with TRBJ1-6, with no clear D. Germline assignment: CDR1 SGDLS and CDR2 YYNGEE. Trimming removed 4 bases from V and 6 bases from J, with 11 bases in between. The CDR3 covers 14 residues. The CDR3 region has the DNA TGTGCCAGCAGCAAGGCAGACTTTAATTCACCCCTCCACTTT. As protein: CASSKADFNSPLHF.

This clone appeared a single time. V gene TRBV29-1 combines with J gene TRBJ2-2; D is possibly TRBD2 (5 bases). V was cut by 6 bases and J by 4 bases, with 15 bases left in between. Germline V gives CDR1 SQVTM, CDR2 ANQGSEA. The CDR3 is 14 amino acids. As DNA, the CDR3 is TGCAGCGTACGGGGAAGCGGAGGCACCGGGGAGCTGTTTTTT. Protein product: CSVRGSGGTGELFF.

For the CDR3, the DNA is TGTGCCAGCAACTCGCCGGGGGAAAAACTGTTTTTT. It codes for CASNSPGEKLFF. The chain uses TRBV18 and TRBJ1-4; no clear D. V was cut by 8 bases and J by 8 bases, with 12 bases left in between. The length of the CDR3 is 12 residues. Germline V lookup: CDR1 KGHSH, CDR2 LQKENI.

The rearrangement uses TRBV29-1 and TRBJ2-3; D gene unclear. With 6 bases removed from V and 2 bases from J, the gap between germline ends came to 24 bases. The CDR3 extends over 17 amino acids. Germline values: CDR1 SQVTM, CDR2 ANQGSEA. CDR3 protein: CSVGSRFYTATTDTQYF. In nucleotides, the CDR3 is TGCAGCGTAGGCTCCCGGTTTTATACTGCCACCACAGATACGCAGTATTTT.

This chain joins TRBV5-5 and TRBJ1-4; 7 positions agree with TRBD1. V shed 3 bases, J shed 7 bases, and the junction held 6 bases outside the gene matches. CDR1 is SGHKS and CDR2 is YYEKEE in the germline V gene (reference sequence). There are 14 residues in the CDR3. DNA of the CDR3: TGTGCCAGCAGCTCTACAGGGGAGGGTGAAAAACTGTTTTTT. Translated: CASSSTGEGEKLFF.

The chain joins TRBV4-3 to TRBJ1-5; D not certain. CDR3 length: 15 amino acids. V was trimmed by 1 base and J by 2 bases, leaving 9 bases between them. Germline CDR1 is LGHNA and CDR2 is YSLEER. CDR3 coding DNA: TGCGCCAGCAGCCAAGGTCTGGGTGGCAATCAGCCCCAGCATTTT. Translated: CASSQGLGGNQPQHF.

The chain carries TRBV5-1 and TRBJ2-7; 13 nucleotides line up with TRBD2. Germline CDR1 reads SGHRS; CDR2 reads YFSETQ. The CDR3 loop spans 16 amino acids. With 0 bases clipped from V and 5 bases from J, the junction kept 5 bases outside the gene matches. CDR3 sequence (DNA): TGCGCCAGCAGCTTGGTACTAGCGGGGGGGCTAGACGAGCAGTACTTC. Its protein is CASSLVLAGGLDEQYF.

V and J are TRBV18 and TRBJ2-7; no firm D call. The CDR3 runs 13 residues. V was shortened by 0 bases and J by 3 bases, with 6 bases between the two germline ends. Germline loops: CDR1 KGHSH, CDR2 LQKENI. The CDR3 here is CASSPPGYYEQYF. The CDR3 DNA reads TGTGCCAGCTCACCACCAGGCTACTACGAGCAGTACTTC.

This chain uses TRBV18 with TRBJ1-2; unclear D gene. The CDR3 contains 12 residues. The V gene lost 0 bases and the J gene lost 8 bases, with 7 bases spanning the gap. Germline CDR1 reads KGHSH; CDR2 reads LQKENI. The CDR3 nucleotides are TGTGCCAGCTCACCACCGGGTGGGGGCTACACCTTC. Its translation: CASSPPGGGYTF.

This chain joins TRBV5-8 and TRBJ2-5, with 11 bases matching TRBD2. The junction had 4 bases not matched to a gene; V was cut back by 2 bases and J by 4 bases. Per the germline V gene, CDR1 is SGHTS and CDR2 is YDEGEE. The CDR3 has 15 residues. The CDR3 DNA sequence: TGTGCCAGCAGCTTTAGCGGGGGGGTCGGAGAGACCCAGTACTTC. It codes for CASSFSGGVGETQYF.

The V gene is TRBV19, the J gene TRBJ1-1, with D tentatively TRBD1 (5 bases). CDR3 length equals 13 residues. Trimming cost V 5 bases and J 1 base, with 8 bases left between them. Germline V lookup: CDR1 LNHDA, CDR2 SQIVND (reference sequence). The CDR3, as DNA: TGTGCCAGTAGTCTCCAGGGGAACACTGAAGCTTTCTTT. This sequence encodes CASSLQGNTEAFF.

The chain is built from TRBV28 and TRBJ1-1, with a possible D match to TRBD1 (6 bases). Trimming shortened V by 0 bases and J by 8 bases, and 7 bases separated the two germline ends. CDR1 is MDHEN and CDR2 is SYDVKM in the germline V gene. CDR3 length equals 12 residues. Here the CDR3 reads CASSLWGQEAFF. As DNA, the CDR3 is TGTGCCAGCAGTTTATGGGGACAAGAAGCTTTCTTT.

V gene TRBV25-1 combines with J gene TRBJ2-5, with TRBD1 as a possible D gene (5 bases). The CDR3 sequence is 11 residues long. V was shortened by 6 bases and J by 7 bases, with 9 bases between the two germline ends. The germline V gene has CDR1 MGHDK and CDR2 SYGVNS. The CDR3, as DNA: TGTGCCAGCAGCGCGCAGGGGACCCAGTACTTC. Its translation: CASSAQGTQYF.

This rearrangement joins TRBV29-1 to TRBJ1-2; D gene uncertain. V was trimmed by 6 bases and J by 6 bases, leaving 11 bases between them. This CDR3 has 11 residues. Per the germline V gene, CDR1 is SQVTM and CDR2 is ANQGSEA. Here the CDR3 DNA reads TGCAGCGTCTGGACGGCGGATGGCTACACCTTC. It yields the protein CSVWTADGYTF.

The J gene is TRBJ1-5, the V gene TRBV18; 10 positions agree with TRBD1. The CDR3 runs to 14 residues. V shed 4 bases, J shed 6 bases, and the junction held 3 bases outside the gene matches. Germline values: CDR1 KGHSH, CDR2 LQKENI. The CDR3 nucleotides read TGTGCCAGCTCACAAGGACAGGGGGGTCAGCCCCAGCATTTT. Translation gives CASSQGQGGQPQHF.

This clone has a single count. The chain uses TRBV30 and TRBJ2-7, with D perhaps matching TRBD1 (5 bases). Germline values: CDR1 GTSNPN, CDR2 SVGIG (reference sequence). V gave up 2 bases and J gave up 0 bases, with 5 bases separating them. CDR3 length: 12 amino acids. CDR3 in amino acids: CAWSQGSYEQYF. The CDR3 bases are TGTGCCTGGAGTCAGGGCTCCTACGAGCAGTACTTC.

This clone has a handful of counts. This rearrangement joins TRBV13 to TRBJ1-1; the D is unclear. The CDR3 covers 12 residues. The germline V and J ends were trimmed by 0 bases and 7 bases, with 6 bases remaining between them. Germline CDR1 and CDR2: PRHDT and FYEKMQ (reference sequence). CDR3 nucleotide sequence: TGTGCCAGCAGCTTAGGTGGTGGTGAAGCTTTCTTT. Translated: CASSLGGGEAFF.

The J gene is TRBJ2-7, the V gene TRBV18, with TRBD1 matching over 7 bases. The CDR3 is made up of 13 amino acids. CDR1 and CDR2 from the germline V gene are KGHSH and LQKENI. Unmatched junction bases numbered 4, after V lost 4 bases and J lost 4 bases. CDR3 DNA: TGTGCCAGCTCACGGGACAGATTGTACGAGCAGTACTTC. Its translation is CASSRDRLYEQYF.

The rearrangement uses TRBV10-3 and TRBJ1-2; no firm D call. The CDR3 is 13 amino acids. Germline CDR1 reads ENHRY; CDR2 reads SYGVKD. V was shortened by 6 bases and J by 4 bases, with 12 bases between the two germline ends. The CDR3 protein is CAISPGKGYGYTF. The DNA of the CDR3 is TGTGCCATCAGCCCGGGTAAGGGCTATGGCTACACCTTC.

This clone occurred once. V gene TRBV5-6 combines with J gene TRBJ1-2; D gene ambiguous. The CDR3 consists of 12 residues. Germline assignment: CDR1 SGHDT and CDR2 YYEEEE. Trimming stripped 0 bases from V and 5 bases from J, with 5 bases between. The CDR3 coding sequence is TGTGCCAGCAGCTTGGAGCGGTATGGCTACACCTTC. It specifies CASSLERYGYTF.

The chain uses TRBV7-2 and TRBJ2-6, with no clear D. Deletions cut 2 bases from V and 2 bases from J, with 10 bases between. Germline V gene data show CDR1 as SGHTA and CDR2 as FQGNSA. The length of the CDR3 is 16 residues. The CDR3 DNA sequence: TGTGCCAGCAGCTTAACTGCTGGGGCTGGGGCCAACGTCCTGACTTTC. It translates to CASSLTAGAGANVLTF.